The next 13 T cell receptor beta chains were all read from a single sample in a study of blood T cells in healthy people across ages. Primers used in a second PCR of roughly 6 to 12 cycles were a sample-barcoded 5' primer and a J-beta primer mix. From the 5' RACE reads, TCRdb called clonotypes with MiXCR, one entry per CDR3 protein. In the table there are fewer than 2,000,000 distinct CDR3 sequences, about two fifths of which are singletons. Sequencing used blood. Receptors originate from a human donor in good health.

This clonotype was observed a few times. V and J are TRBV29-1 and TRBJ1-4, with TRBD1 matching over 7 bases. CDR1 is SQVTM, CDR2 ANQGSEA, per germline. This CDR3 contains 12 residues. J was trimmed by 3 bases and V by 7 bases; bases with no gene match: 2. CDR3 region: CSAGTANEKLFF. CDR3 DNA sequence: TGCAGCGCCGGGACAGCTAATGAAAAACTGTTTTTT.

On this clonotype itself: Because the CDR3 is missing its conserved closing phenylalanine or tryptophan, this is likely a read error. The chain has TRBV29-1 and TRBJ2-1, with 9 bases identical to TRBD1. CDR3 length equals 14 residues. The trim removed 8 bases at V and 1 base at J, leaving 6 bases unmatched. CDR1 is SQVTM and CDR2 is ANQGSEA in the germline V gene. The CDR3 loop is CSLGQGISYNEQFI. The DNA for the CDR3 is TGCAGCTTGGGACAGGGAATATCCTACAATGAGCAGTTCATC.

This clonotype showed up just once. The chain couples TRBV20-1 to TRBJ1-2; D might be TRBD1 (6 bases). V was trimmed by 8 bases and J by 4 bases, leaving 14 bases between them. CDR3 length equals 12 residues. From germline, CDR1 is DFQATT and CDR2 SNEGSKA (reference sequence). For the CDR3, the DNA is TGCAGTACTATGACAGGTCCCTATGGCTACACCTTC. This encodes CSTMTGPYGYTF.

The CDR3: CSAWDRAPMGYGYTF. In nucleotides, the CDR3 is TGCAGTGCCTGGGACAGGGCCCCAATGGGTTATGGCTACACCTTC. This sequence joins TRBV20-1 and TRBJ1-2, with TRBD1 identical over 9 bases. Looked up from germline, CDR1 is DFQATT and CDR2 is SNEGSKA (reference sequence). The V and J ends lost 6 bases and 5 bases, in that order; junction bases with no gene match: 13. The length of the CDR3 is 15 residues.

This clonotype occurred a few times. The rearrangement joins TRBV6-5 to TRBJ2-5; 8 bases align to TRBD2. Germline V gene lookup returns CDR1 MNHEY and CDR2 SVGAGI. The CDR3 extends over 14 amino acids. Trimming at V came to 7 bases and at J to 7 bases, leaving 11 bases not matched to a gene. The CDR3 protein is CASTPGSAGGTQYF. The CDR3 DNA is TGTGCCAGCACTCCTGGGTCTGCGGGAGGGACCCAGTACTTC.

At least ten counts were recorded for this clonotype. The CDR3 sequence: CASSFVRTDTQYF. CDR3 in DNA: TGTGCCAGCAGCTTTGTTCGCACAGATACGCAGTATTTT. The chain carries TRBV7-2 and TRBJ2-3; D not certain. The CDR3 covers 13 residues. Per the germline V gene, CDR1 is SGHTA and CDR2 is FQGNSA. V dropped 3 bases and J dropped 1 base, with 5 bases sitting between them.

This clonotype appeared a few times. The chain joins TRBV7-2 to TRBJ2-5; 11 positions match TRBD2. V trimming: 2 bases; J trimming: 7 bases; junction bases outside the gene matches: 12. The CDR3 has 17 residues. Per the germline V gene, CDR1 is SGHTA and CDR2 is FQGNSA. CDR3 coding DNA: TGTGCCAGCAGCTTAACCGGGACAGGGACTAGCGGTGGGACCCAGTACTTC. It translates to CASSLTGTGTSGGTQYF. Full variable domain (outside the CDR3, taken from reference TRBV7-2 and TRBJ2-5): GAGVSQSPSNKVTEKGKDVELRCDPISGHTALYWYRQSLGQGLEFLIYFQGNSAPDKSGLPSDRFSAERTGGSVSTLTIQRTQQEDSAVYLCASSLTGTGTSGGTQYFGPGTRLLVL.

The chain joins TRBV13 to TRBJ2-5; 8 positions match TRBD2. Germline V CDR1 and CDR2: PRHDT, FYEKMQ (reference sequence). Trimming removed 5 bases from V and 0 bases from J; junction bases left unmatched: 8. This CDR3 spans 16 amino acids. The CDR3 nucleotides read TGTGCCAGCAGCACGACTGAGCGGGGGAACCAAGAGACCCAGTACTTC. As protein: CASSTTERGNQETQYF.

This chain uses TRBV6-2 or TRBV6-3 with TRBJ2-1; 7 bases align to TRBD2. The CDR3 extends over 12 amino acids. Germline loops: CDR1 MNHEY, CDR2 SVGEGT. V lost 6 bases to trimming and J lost 11 bases; unmatched junction nucleotides: 7. CDR3 coding DNA: TGTGCCAGCAGCCTAGCGGAAGGGAAGCAGTTCTTC. This sequence encodes CASSLAEGKQFF.

The chain employs TRBV25-1 and TRBJ2-2; D call uncertain. This CDR3 spans 15 amino acids. Deletions cut 1 base from V and 4 bases from J, with 10 bases between. Germline lookup yields CDR1 MGHDK and CDR2 SYGVNS. The CDR3 spells CASSESESGTGELFF. The CDR3 DNA reads TGTGCCAGCAGTGAATCAGAAAGTGGCACCGGGGAGCTGTTTTTT.

This clonotype was observed a few times. This chain links TRBV29-1 with TRBJ1-2, with D tentatively TRBD1 (5 bases). V lost 4 bases, J lost 8 bases, and 11 bases lay in between. CDR3 length: 11 amino acids. CDR1 is SQVTM and CDR2 is ANQGSEA in the germline V gene. CDR3: CSVGGELGYTF. DNA for the CDR3: TGCAGCGTTGGGGGGGAGCTGGGCTACACCTTC. The whole variable domain, filled in from reference TRBV29-1 and TRBJ1-2, reads SAVISQKPSRDICQRGTSLTIQCQVDSQVTMMFWYRQQPGQSLTLIATANQGSEATYESGFVIDKFPISRPNLTFSTLTVSNMSPEDSSIYLCSVGGELGYTFGSGTRLTVV.

This clonotype has only a few counts. The chain uses TRBV15 and TRBJ2-3, with D possibly being TRBD1 (5 bases). Germline V lookup: CDR1 LNHNV, CDR2 YYDKDF (reference sequence). V lost 0 bases to trimming and J lost 6 bases, with 7 bases between them. This CDR3 contains 13 residues. The CDR3, as DNA: TGTGCCACCAGCAGAGAACAGGTGGATACGCAGTATTTT. Translation: CATSREQVDTQYF.

This clonotype turned up a few times. The chain has TRBV12-3 or TRBV12-4 and TRBJ1-1; 9 nucleotides line up with TRBD1. This CDR3 spans 16 amino acids. J lost 3 bases, V lost 1 base, and 6 bases had no gene match. The CDR3 reads CASSLGGQGRDTEAFF. CDR3 DNA sequence: TGTGCCAGCAGTTTAGGGGGACAGGGAAGGGACACTGAAGCTTTCTTT.